What follows are 30 T cell receptor beta chains derived from one specimen sequenced in a study of blood T cell repertoires in COVID-19. The table came from immunoSEQ multiplex PCR; TCRdb's copy has only in-frame clones and leaves some out. The sample lists fewer than 300,000 clones; roughly 85% were seen once. Specimen: peripheral blood. These receptors were collected from a human donor in a cohort sampled during active COVID-19.

This clone was counted a single time. This sequence joins TRBV3-1 (or the pseudogene TRBV3-2) and TRBJ2-2; a weak D match, TRBD2 (5 bases). Germline values: CDR1 LGHDT, CDR2 YNNKEL (reference sequence). Trimming removed 4 bases at V and 0 bases at J, with 9 bases between. The CDR3 consists of 15 residues. The CDR3, as DNA: TGTGCCAGCAGCCGCAGCGGATCGAACACCGGGGAGCTGTTTTTT. It codes for CASSRSGSNTGELFF.

This chain connects TRBV28 to TRBJ2-5, with a weak D call TRBD2 (6 bases). V lost 6 bases to trimming and J lost 7 bases, with 12 bases between them. Looked up from germline, CDR1 is MDHEN and CDR2 is SYDVKM. The CDR3 sequence is 12 residues long. The CDR3 loop reads CASRTGLGTQYF. The CDR3 DNA is TGTGCCAGCAGGACGGGACTTGGGACCCAGTACTTC.

In DNA form, the CDR3 reads TGTGCCAGCAGCTTAGCGCACGGGATAGCGGGAGGGCTAACAGATACGCAGTATTTT. It translates to CASSLAHGIAGGLTDTQYF. The chain has TRBV7-2 and TRBJ2-3, with TRBD2 identical over 11 bases. CDR3 length equals 19 residues. CDR1 SGHTA and CDR2 FQGNSA come from the germline V gene. Trimming at V came to 0 bases and at J to 3 bases, leaving 11 bases not matched to a gene.

This chain uses TRBV19 with TRBJ1-5; TRBD1 might be the D (5 bases). The CDR3 extends over 15 amino acids. V shed 1 base and J shed 6 bases, with 13 bases lying between them. CDR1 is LNHDA, CDR2 SQIVND, per germline (reference sequence). CDR3 sequence reads: CASSIGAGLGQPQHF. The CDR3 nucleotides are TGTGCCAGTAGTATAGGAGCAGGGCTTGGTCAGCCCCAGCATTTT.

This chain uses TRBV7-2 with TRBJ2-7; 9 bases map to TRBD2. The CDR3 runs 15 residues. Per the germline V gene, CDR1 is SGHTA and CDR2 is FQGNSA. V lost 4 bases and J lost 2; bases outside the gene matches: 6. DNA for the CDR3: TGTGCCAGCAGCTCATTTAGCGGGAGTACCTACGAGCAGTACTTC. The encoded protein is CASSSFSGSTYEQYF.

This clone has a handful of counts. The genes are TRBV28 and TRBJ1-4, with 9 bases lining up with TRBD1. With 5 bases clipped from V and 5 bases from J, the junction kept 6 bases outside the gene matches. Germline CDR1 and CDR2: MDHEN and SYDVKM. This CDR3 spans 15 amino acids. CDR3 DNA: TGTGCCAGCAGTCGCAAGGGGACAGGGAATGAAAAACTGTTTTTT. This sequence encodes CASSRKGTGNEKLFF.

The chain is built from TRBV7-9 and TRBJ2-2; TRBD1 might be the D (6 bases). Trimming stripped 1 base from V and 2 bases from J, with 14 bases between. The CDR3 loop spans 17 amino acids. The germline gives CDR1 SEHNR, CDR2 FQNEAQ (reference sequence). The CDR3 nucleotides are TGTGCCAGCAGCTTAGGGACAGACCAACCCAACACCGGGGAGCTGTTTTTT. This sequence encodes CASSLGTDQPNTGELFF.

The rearrangement uses TRBV11-2 and TRBJ2-5; D is ambiguous. Trimming cost V 1 base and J 2 bases, with 11 bases left between them. The CDR3 runs 15 residues. From germline, CDR1 is SGHAT and CDR2 FQNNGV. The CDR3 region is CASSLGFSAQETQYF. The CDR3 DNA reads TGTGCCAGCAGCTTAGGATTCAGCGCTCAAGAGACCCAGTACTTC.

The CDR3 sequence: CASSQTGVNQPQHF. The DNA of the CDR3 is TGTGCCAGCAGCCAGACAGGGGTAAATCAGCCCCAGCATTTT. This chain connects TRBV2 to TRBJ1-5; 8 nucleotides align to TRBD1. Trimming at V came to 6 bases and at J to 4 bases, leaving 5 bases not matched to a gene. Looked up from germline, CDR1 is SNHLY and CDR2 is FYNNEI. This CDR3 region has 14 residues.

The chain uses TRBV2 and TRBJ1-5; TRBD1 might be the D (6 bases). CDR3 length: 13 amino acids. The V end was cut by 5 bases, the J end by 11 bases, with 16 bases between. The germline V gene has CDR1 SNHLY and CDR2 FYNNEI. The CDR3 DNA follows: TGTGCCAGCAGTCTAGGGGGGGGAGCGGCCCAGCATTTT. Amino acid sequence: CASSLGGGAAQHF.

The chain employs TRBV5-5 and TRBJ1-2; tentatively, D is TRBD1 (5 bases). The CDR3 has 14 residues. Trimming removed 5 bases at V and 5 bases at J, with 16 bases between. CDR1 and CDR2 (germline): SGHKS, YYEKEE (reference sequence). CDR3 nucleotides: TGTGCCAGCAGGGACACCCGGACGGCTTATGGCTACACCTTC. Protein sequence: CASRDTRTAYGYTF. Using reference TRBV5-5 and TRBJ1-2 for the parts outside the CDR3, the full variable domain is DAGVTQSPTHLIKTRGQQVTLRCSPISGHKSVSWYQQVLGQGPQFIFQYYEKEERGRGNFPDRFSARQFPNYSSELNVNALLLGDSALYLCASRDTRTAYGYTFGSGTRLTVV.

The J gene is TRBJ2-3, the V gene TRBV28, with TRBD1 matching 9 bases. The V gene end was trimmed by 8 bases and the J gene end by 1 base; junction bases not matched to a gene: 4. CDR3 size: 14 residues. The germline CDR1 and CDR2 sequences are MDHEN and SYDVKM. The CDR3 sequence is CASFDRGGTDTQYF. CDR3 DNA sequence: TGTGCCAGCTTTGACAGGGGGGGCACAGATACGCAGTATTTT.

The chain combines TRBV11-2 with TRBJ2-7, with 9 bases aligning to TRBD1. The germline gives CDR1 SGHAT, CDR2 FQNNGV. The CDR3 is made up of 14 amino acids. Trimming cost V 4 bases and J 2 bases; bases outside gene matches: 3. The CDR3 sequence: CASSSGQGAYEQYF. CDR3 DNA sequence: TGTGCCAGCAGCTCGGGACAGGGAGCCTACGAGCAGTACTTC.

This CDR3 is CASSQGDFSGNTIYF. The CDR3 DNA follows: TGTGCCAGCAGCCAAGGGGACTTCTCTGGAAACACCATATATTTT. The genes are TRBV3-1 (or the pseudogene TRBV3-2) and TRBJ1-3; D possibly corresponds to TRBD1 (5 bases). The V gene's germline CDR1 is LGHDT and CDR2 YNNKEL (reference sequence). Deletions cut 1 base from V and 0 bases from J, with 7 bases between. This CDR3 has 15 amino acids.

The chain links TRBV6-6 to TRBJ2-7; TRBD2 matches at 7 bases. The CDR3 length is 14 residues. CDR1 and CDR2 (germline): MNHNY, SVGAGI (reference sequence). J gave up 1 base and V 2 bases, and 2 bases lay outside the gene matches. CDR3 coding DNA: TGTGCCAGCAGTTACGGGGGGGGGTCCTACGAGCAGTACTTC. It translates to CASSYGGGSYEQYF.

The gene calls are TRBV28 and TRBJ1-5, with D possibly matching TRBD1 (6 bases). Germline V gene lookup returns CDR1 MDHEN and CDR2 SYDVKM. Trimming left V 10 bases short and J 4 bases short, with 17 bases between. The CDR3 consists of 14 residues. CDR3 sequence: CATYDRRQNQPQHF. CDR3 DNA: TGTGCCACCTACGACAGGAGGCAGAATCAGCCCCAGCATTTT.

The chain joins TRBV18 to TRBJ1-5; TRBD1 is a possible D gene (6 bases). Germline-derived CDR1 and CDR2 are KGHSH and LQKENI. Trimming stripped 6 bases from V and 6 bases from J, with 18 bases between. This CDR3 has 15 amino acids. As DNA, the CDR3 is TGTGCCAGCTCCCTCGGGGGGCAGGGAGGTCAGCCCCAGCATTTT. It is translated as CASSLGGQGGQPQHF.

V gene TRBV28 combines with J gene TRBJ1-2; D possibly corresponds to TRBD1 (6 bases). The CDR3 consists of 16 residues. Germline values: CDR1 MDHEN, CDR2 SYDVKM. Trimming pared 4 bases from V and 2 bases from J, leaving 17 bases between. In DNA form, the CDR3 reads TGTGCCAGCAGTTCCGATTCGGGGGGCGCGAACTATGGCTACACCTTC. Translation gives CASSSDSGGANYGYTF.

This clone was observed a single time. The chain employs TRBV5-1 and TRBJ2-7, with 7 bases matching TRBD2. The CDR3 is made up of 15 amino acids. Germline V CDR1 and CDR2: SGHRS, YFSETQ. The junction had 7 bases not matched to a gene; V was cut back by 1 base and J by 3 bases. The CDR3 DNA sequence: TGCGCCAGCAGCTTGCAAGCGGGAAGGGGCTACGAGCAGTACTTC. It translates to CASSLQAGRGYEQYF.

This rearrangement joins TRBV15 to TRBJ2-1; TRBD2 matches at 11 bases. Germline V gene lookup returns CDR1 LNHNV and CDR2 YYDKDF (reference sequence). Unmatched junction bases numbered 8, after V lost 5 bases and J lost 8 bases. The CDR3 runs 15 residues. The CDR3 DNA sequence: TGTGCCACCAGCTCCCGACTAGCGGGAATATATGAGCAGTTCTTC. It specifies CATSSRLAGIYEQFF.

The rearrangement uses TRBV19 and TRBJ2-2; 9 bases map to TRBD1. The junction had 14 bases not matched to a gene; V was cut back by 5 bases and J by 7 bases. Germline values: CDR1 LNHDA, CDR2 SQIVND (reference sequence). The CDR3 spans 17 residues. CDR3 nucleotides: TGTGCCAGTAGTGTATTCGGACAGGGGTTATTAGGCGGGGAGCTGTTTTTT. Amino acid sequence: CASSVFGQGLLGGELFF.

V is TRBV23-1 and J is TRBJ1-5; 9 nucleotides align to TRBD1. TRBV23-1 carries the ORF label, with uncertain function. CDR3 length: 17 residues. V was pared by 2 bases and J by 0 bases, with 5 bases of the junction left unmatched. The CDR3 nucleotides read TGCGCCAGCAGTCAAACCGGGACAGGGAATAGCAATCAGCCCCAGCATTTT. Protein: CASSQTGTGNSNQPQHF.

The chain has TRBV9 and TRBJ1-2; a possible D gene is TRBD1 (6 bases). The V end was cut by 3 bases, the J end by 7 bases, with 16 bases between. In germline, CDR1 is SGDLS, CDR2 YYNGEE. The CDR3 runs 14 residues. CDR3 DNA: TGTGCCAGCAGCGCCCTGACAGGACCGGGTGGCTACACCTTC. This encodes CASSALTGPGGYTF.

V is TRBV5-1 and J is TRBJ1-4; perhaps TRBD1 as D (5 bases). This CDR3 comprises 13 residues. CDR1 is SGHRS, CDR2 YFSETQ, per germline. V lost 4 bases to trimming and J lost 6 bases, with 10 bases between them. CDR3 region: CASSREGHEKLFF. The CDR3 nucleotides read TGCGCCAGCAGCCGGGAGGGACATGAAAAACTGTTTTTT.

This clone was observed once. This chain joins TRBV18 and TRBJ1-2; maybe TRBD1 (6 bases). V lost 3 bases and J lost 3, with 11 bases in between. The germline V gene has CDR1 KGHSH and CDR2 LQKENI. The CDR3 loop spans 14 amino acids. The CDR3 reads CASSPLQGDYGYTF. Written as DNA, the CDR3 is TGTGCCAGCTCACCCCTACAGGGTGACTATGGCTACACCTTC. The whole variable domain, remainder taken from reference TRBV18 and TRBJ1-2, is NAGVMQNPRHLVRRRGQEARLRCSPMKGHSHVYWYRQLPEEGLKFMVYLQKENIIDESGMPKERFSAEFPKEGPSILRIQQVVRGDSAAYFCASSPLQGDYGYTFGSGTRLTVV.

The chain has TRBV7-2 and TRBJ1-1; weak D call: TRBD1 (5 bases). Per germline, CDR1 SGHTA and CDR2 FQGNSA. The length of the CDR3 is 16 residues. Trimming left V 5 bases short and J 6 bases short, with 22 bases between. CDR3 amino acids: CASSLMGTPGVAEAFF. The CDR3 region has the DNA TGTGCCAGCAGCCTCATGGGGACTCCTGGGGTAGCTGAAGCTTTCTTT.

This clone was detected only once. J is TRBJ2-5 and V is TRBV29-1; D possibly corresponds to TRBD1 (5 bases). Germline assignment: CDR1 SQVTM and CDR2 ANQGSEA. CDR3 size: 14 residues. With 5 bases removed from V and 4 bases from J, the gap between germline ends came to 17 bases. DNA of the CDR3: TGCAGCGTTTCCCCGGATACAGGAGTAGAGACCCAGTACTTC. It translates to CSVSPDTGVETQYF.

This sequence joins TRBV30 and TRBJ2-1, with no clear D. CDR3 length: 14 amino acids. V was shortened by 3 bases and J by 3 bases, with 12 bases between the two germline ends. CDR1 and CDR2 from the germline V gene are GTSNPN and SVGIG (reference sequence). CDR3 loop: CAWRYPRDYNEQFF. The CDR3 coding sequence is TGTGCCTGGAGATATCCCCGCGACTACAATGAGCAGTTCTTC.

V is TRBV15 and J is TRBJ2-3; D unresolved. The germline gives CDR1 LNHNV, CDR2 YYDKDF (reference sequence). With 1 base removed from V and 6 bases from J, the gap between germline ends came to 11 bases. The CDR3 runs 14 residues. CDR3 in amino acids: CATSRVPPGDTQYF. CDR3 nucleotide sequence: TGTGCCACCAGCAGAGTCCCCCCCGGGGATACGCAGTATTTT.

The V call is TRBV25-1, the J call TRBJ2-1, with D maybe TRBD2 (6 bases). The CDR3 runs to 13 residues. The germline V gene encodes CDR1 MGHDK and CDR2 SYGVNS. The V end lost 10 bases, the J end lost 4 bases, and 14 bases lay between the germline ends. The CDR3 bases are TGTGCCACCGGGACTGACCTATACAATGAGCAGTTCTTC. Protein product: CATGTDLYNEQFF.